Included here is one TCR beta chain sequence, with context. Germline CDR1 and CDR2: MGHRA and YSYEKL. CDR3 length: 15 amino acids. V was trimmed by 0 bases and J by 11 bases, leaving 16 bases between them. These data belong to a study of blood T cell repertoires in COVID-19. For the study at large: PBMCs, B-cell-depleted T cells, or T cells provided the cDNA or gDNA that made up the material.

The participants were between 18 and 89 years old and came from some 25 US areas. Recovered Cohort 3 donors showed two negative PCRs, clearance, or symptom resolution. The protocol was immunoSEQ multiplex PCR, while the TCRdb copy is restricted to in-frame clones and leaves out a portion. The sample records around 370,000 clones, 88% being singletons. The sequenced sample consisted of PBMCs or T cells enriched from blood (not recorded which). This sequence joins TRBV4-1 and TRBJ1-4; possible D gene TRBD1, 5 bases. The receptor was derived from a woman aged 18-29 years who had recovered from COVID-19. The CDR3 DNA reads TGCGCCAGCAGCCAAGAGCCATCGCAGGGTTGGAAACTGTTTTTT. Translated: CASSQEPSQGWKLFF.